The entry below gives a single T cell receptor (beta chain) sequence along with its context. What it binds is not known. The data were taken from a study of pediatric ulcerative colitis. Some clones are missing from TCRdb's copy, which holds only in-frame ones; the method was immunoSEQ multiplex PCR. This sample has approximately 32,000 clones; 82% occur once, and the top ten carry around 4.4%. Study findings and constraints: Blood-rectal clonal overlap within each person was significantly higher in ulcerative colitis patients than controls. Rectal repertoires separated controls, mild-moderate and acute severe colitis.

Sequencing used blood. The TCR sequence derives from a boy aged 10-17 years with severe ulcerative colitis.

As DNA, the CDR3 is TGTGCCAGTAGTGCACAGGACAGGAGCTATGGCTACACCTTC. As protein: CASSAQDRSYGYTF. V is TRBV19 and J is TRBJ1-2, with 7 bases that match TRBD1. In germline, CDR1 is LNHDA, CDR2 SQIVND (reference sequence). The CDR3 totals 14 residues. The V segment lost 5 bases and the J segment 4 bases; nucleotides outside the gene matches: 7.